This T cell receptor beta chain was captured by sequencing in a study of blood T cells in healthy people across ages. Study-level findings and limits: Older age coincided with a roughly linear decline in TCR beta diversity per million T cells. Fewer expanded clones and more diversity marked long-lived versus aged donors. The study regarded diversity estimates from one million T cells as underestimates.

Trimming removed 5 bases from V and 4 bases from J, with 15 bases in between. Germline V gives CDR1 LNHNV, CDR2 YYDKDF (reference sequence). The CDR3 sequence is 15 residues long. Turning to this clonotype: Its antigen is currently unknown.

A second PCR of 7 to 11 cycles used a sample-barcoded 5' primer and a J-beta primer mix. Researchers report that a template-switch adaptor with 12 random nucleotides tagged each cDNA molecule. Via MiXCR, TCRdb re-called the 5' RACE reads, giving one row per CDR3 protein. The sample holds nearly 800,000 distinct CDR3 sequences, approximately 53% seen once. The genes are TRBV15 and TRBJ2-1, with D perhaps matching TRBD1 or TRBD2 (5 bases each). The sequence derives from a man in his forties in good health. The sample comprised blood. The DNA of the CDR3 is TGTGCCACCAGCCCCCGGAGGCGACAGTACAATGAGCAGTTCTTC. It specifies CATSPRRRQYNEQFF.